Listed below are T cell receptor beta chains from one sample, sequenced in a study of beta chain features in type 1 diabetes. Generated by immunoSEQ multiplex PCR, the TCRdb table keeps only in-frame clones and is missing some. The sample has just over 600,000 clones, about 16% seen once. The sequencing sample was made of naive CD4+ T cells from blood. The receptor set was obtained from a young man in good health. CDR3s include the opening cysteine and the closing phenylalanine or tryptophan. A D gene is named only where the DNA matches it firmly. Clone size appears in some rows only: once, few, many, or a class for an expanded clone.

>.|few|TRBJ2-2|TRBV30
TGTGCCTGGGCCGTGACTACGAACACCGGGGAGCTGTTTTTT
CAWAVTTNTGELFF
>.|.|TRBJ2-5|TRBV7-2
TGTGCCAGCAGCCCCCGTAGGGTGGGCCAAGAGACCCAGTACTTC
CASSPRRVGQETQYF
>.|.|TRBJ2-7|TRBV25-1
TGTGCCAGCAGACGCACAGGGCTGAGGTATGGCGAGCAGTACTTC
CASRRTGLRYGEQYF
>.|few|TRBJ2-3|TRBV4-2
TGTGCCAGCAGCCAAGAACCGGGACTCCAAACAGATACGCAGTATTTT
CASSQEPGLQTDTQYF
>.|.|TRBJ2-3|TRBV29-1
TGCAGCGGTGGAGGCCCCACCGATACGCAGTATTTT
CSGGGPTDTQYF
>.|few|TRBJ1-3|TRBV29-1
TGCAGCGTTGACCCCGACTCTGGAAACACCATATATTTT
CSVDPDSGNTIYF
>TRBD1|.|TRBJ2-3|TRBV15
TGTGCCACCAGCAGAGGCAGAACAGGGGATACAGATACGCAGTATTTT
CATSRGRTGDTDTQYF
>.|few|TRBJ2-5|TRBV10-3
TGTGCCATCAGCTTGACTAGGGATCAAGAGACCCAGTACTTC
CAISLTRDQETQYF
>TRBD2|.|TRBJ2-3|TRBV9
TGTGCCAGCAGCGTGGGACTAGCCCCAGATACGCAGTATTTT
CASSVGLAPDTQYF
>.|few|TRBJ1-2|TRBV25-1
TGTGCCACCTCGGAACCTTATGGCTACACCTTC
CATSEPYGYTF
>TRBD1|.|TRBJ1-2|TRBV27
TGTGCCAGCAGTTTATCCCCCGGGACAGGGGTCTATGGCTACACCTTC
CASSLSPGTGVYGYTF
>.|few|TRBJ1-5|TRBV5-6
TGTGCCAGCAGCTTGATAACATCCTCTGGGCCCCAGCATTTT
CASSLITSSGPQHF
>TRBD2|.|TRBJ2-2|TRBV11-3
TGTGCCAGCAGCTCGCTAGCGGGAGCAGGCGGGGAGCTGTTTTTT
CASSSLAGAGGELFF
>.|once|TRBJ1-1|TRBV7-9
TGTGCCAGCAGCCCCCGATTCGGGCTGAACACTGAAGCTTTCTTT
CASSPRFGLNTEAFF
>.|few|TRBJ1-5|TRBV7-9
TGTGCCAGCAGCTCCGAGGGAGTTTGGCATTTT
CASSSEGVWHF
>.|few|TRBJ2-5|TRBV18
TGTGCCAGCTCACCGGGTCGGGAGACCCAGTACTTC
CASSPGRETQYF
>.|few|TRBJ2-7|TRBV7-2
TGTGCCAGCAGCTTCTCGGGGATGTTCTACGAGCAGTACTTC
CASSFSGMFYEQYF
>.|.|TRBJ1-5|TRBV2
TGTGCCAGCAGTGAATATCCGTATCAGAGCAATCAGCCCCAGCATTTT
CASSEYPYQSNQPQHF
>.|few|TRBJ1-5|TRBV28
TGTGCCAGCAGTTTACCTGGGCCCAATCAGCCCCAGCATTTT
CASSLPGPNQPQHF
>TRBD2|.|TRBJ2-5|TRBV9
TGTGCCAGCAGCTCGCCCTCGGGGGGGCAGGGGACCCAGTACTTC
CASSSPSGGQGTQYF
>.|.|TRBJ2-1|TRBV11-3
TGTGCCAGCAGCTCATCACAGGGCTCCTACAATGAGCAGTTCTTC
CASSSSQGSYNEQFF
>.|few|TRBJ2-7|TRBV6-6
TGTGCCAGCGAAGGCGGAGCCTACGAGCAGTACTTC
CASEGGAYEQYF
>.|.|TRBJ1-3|TRBV27
TGTGCCAGTTCACAGGGTGTTGGAAACACCATATATTTT
CASSQGVGNTIYF
>.|.|TRBJ1-3|TRBV5-4
TGTGCCAGCAGCTTCTCAAAGGCTTACGGAAACACCATATATTTT
CASSFSKAYGNTIYF
>TRBD1|.|TRBJ2-1|TRBV18
TGTGCCAGCTCCCTCGAACAGGGGTCTCGGAATGAGCAGTTCTTC
CASSLEQGSRNEQFF
>.|.|TRBJ2-5|TRBV6-6
TGTGCCACGACCCCCAGGGCCACTCAAGAGACCCAGTACTTC
CATTPRATQETQYF
>.|.|TRBJ2-7|TRBV5-1
TGCGCCAGCAGCTTGGGAGGGTCAAATGGCCACGAGCAGTACTTC
CASSLGGSNGHEQYF
>.|.|TRBJ2-1|TRBV9
TGTGCCAGCAGCGGTAGGGGGTTCCCAGACAATGAGCAGTTCTTC
CASSGRGFPDNEQFF
>.|.|TRBJ2-3|TRBV28
TGTGCCAGCAGTTTATTGAGGGTTGGGATTTTGGATACGCAGTATTTT
CASSLLRVGILDTQYF
>.|few|TRBJ1-1|TRBV9
TGTGCCAGCAGCGTAGTGGAGAGGAACACTGAAGCTTTCTTT
CASSVVERNTEAFF
>.|few|TRBJ1-5|TRBV6-1
TGTGCCAGCAGTGAAGCGGGGGGCGGTCAGCCCCAGCATTTT
CASSEAGGGQPQHF
>.|few|TRBJ2-7|TRBV9
TGTGCCAGCACCCCCGGAGTGGGGACGGGGGAGCAGTACTTC
CASTPGVGTGEQYF
>TRBD2|.|TRBJ2-1|TRBV7-8
TGCGCCAGCAGCGACAGCGGGGGCAACATAAACAATGAGCAGTTCTTC
CASSDSGGNINNEQFF
>.|.|TRBJ2-7|TRBV19
TGTGCCAGTAGTCCCTCCGGGACACTCACCTACGAGCAGTACTTC
CASSPSGTLTYEQYF
>.|.|TRBJ2-4|TRBV14
TGTGCCAGCAGCCAGGCGGGGGCCAAAAACATTCAGTACTTC
CASSQAGAKNIQYF
>TRBD2|few|TRBJ2-7|TRBV7-2
TGTGCCAGCAGCCAGACTAGCGGGATTTCCCTATACGAGCAGTACTTC
CASSQTSGISLYEQYF
>.|few|TRBJ2-2|TRBV5-1
TGCGCCAGCAGCTTGGGCAGGGGAGGTACCGGGGAGCTGTTTTTT
CASSLGRGGTGELFF
>TRBD1|.|TRBJ2-5|TRBV28
TGTGCCAGCGGGGACAGGGGTGTTCCAGGGGAGACCCAGTACTTC
CASGDRGVPGETQYF
>.|few|TRBJ2-3|TRBV7-9
TGTGCCAGCAGCTTAGTTGGAAGCGGAACAGATACGCAGTATTTT
CASSLVGSGTDTQYF
>TRBD1|few|TRBJ2-7|TRBV6-1
TGTGCCAGCACGGACAGGTCCACCTACGAGCAGTACTTC
CASTDRSTYEQYF
>.|.|TRBJ1-2|TRBV28
TGTGCCAGCAGCCCCACGGACTATGGCTACACCTTC
CASSPTDYGYTF
>.|few|TRBJ1-1|TRBV14
TGTGCCAGCAGCCCAGGGCAGGGGTCGGGATACACTGAAGCTTTCTTT
CASSPGQGSGYTEAFF
>.|.|TRBJ2-2|TRBV5-1
TGCGCCAGCAGCTCCCGGGCAAGCAACACCGGGGAGCTGTTTTTT
CASSSRASNTGELFF
>.|.|TRBJ2-6|TRBV7-2
TGTGCCAGCAGCTTAGCTACTGGGGCCAACGTCCTGACTTTC
CASSLATGANVLTF
>.|.|TRBJ1-6|TRBV9
TGTGCCAGCAGCGTAGACAGGGATTCACCCCTCCACTTT
CASSVDRDSPLHF
>TRBD2|once|TRBJ2-1|TRBV4-2
TGTGCCAGCAGCCAAACTAGCGGGGACTACAATGAGCAGTTCTTC
CASSQTSGDYNEQFF
>.|.|TRBJ1-2|TRBV6-5
TGTGCCAGCAGTTACTCGGGGATCTATGGCTACACCTTC
CASSYSGIYGYTF
>.|.|TRBJ1-5|TRBV20-1
TGCAGTGCGGTCGTGATCGGGGCCCAGCATTTT
CSAVVIGAQHF
>.|few|TRBJ2-7|TRBV20-1
TGCAGTGCTAGGGGGGCGCAGGGGTACTTC
CSARGAQGYF
>.|few|TRBJ2-1|TRBV5-1
TGCGCCAGCAGCTTCCAGGGAGAGTTCTACAATGAGCAGTTCTTC
CASSFQGEFYNEQFF
>.|few|TRBJ1-2|TRBV20-1
TGCAGTGCTAGGCTGGGGGATGGCTACACCTTC
CSARLGDGYTF
>.|.|TRBJ2-7|TRBV19
TGTGCCAGTAGTATAGTCCGGGGCTCAAGCTACGAGCAGTACTTC
CASSIVRGSSYEQYF
>.|.|TRBJ2-6|TRBV14
TGTGCCAGCAGCCAAGCAGGGTTTTTCTCTGGGGCCAACGTCCTGACTTTC
CASSQAGFFSGANVLTF
>.|few|TRBJ2-1|TRBV29-1
TGCAGCGCTGCGCGACTAGAATTAAATGAGCAGTTCTTC
CSAARLELNEQFF
>.|.|TRBJ1-2|TRBV4-3
TGCGCCAGCAGCCAGGGCCAGTCATTCGGGTATGGCTACACCTTC
CASSQGQSFGYGYTF
>.|few|TRBJ2-5|TRBV11-1
TGTGCCAGCAGCTTAGTACAGCAAGAGACCCAGTACTTC
CASSLVQQETQYF
>.|few|TRBJ1-2|TRBV7-2
TGTGCCAGCAGCCACAGGGTCGACTATGGCTACACCTTC
CASSHRVDYGYTF
>TRBD1|.|TRBJ1-1|TRBV9
TGTGCCAGCAGCGTCGAAATTATACCAGGGGGCAGGACTGAAGCTTTCTTT
CASSVEIIPGGRTEAFF
>.|few|TRBJ2-2|TRBV25-1
TGTGCCAGCAGTGAAATTGGGACAATAAGCTCCGGGGAGCTGTTTTTT
CASSEIGTISSGELFF